Here is one T cell receptor (beta chain) with its context. This entry is derived from a study of blood T cell repertoires in COVID-19. Overall study context: The origin of the acute and convalescent COVID-19 samples was the United States, Italy and Spain. PBMCs, B-cell-depleted T cells, or T cells were the source of the cDNA or gDNA that made up the material.

V was clipped by 2 bases and J by 3 bases; unmatched bases: 1. The germline gives CDR1 MNHEY, CDR2 SMNVEV (reference sequence). The CDR3 is 13 amino acids. This table comes from immunoSEQ multiplex PCR, and its TCRdb copy is limited to in-frame clones, with some not included. The sample lists some 240,000 clones, roughly 89% seen once, with approximately 4.6% in the top ten. The TCR sequence derives from a woman in her thirties or forties who had recovered from COVID-19. The genes are TRBV27 and TRBJ2-7, with 7 positions matching TRBD2. Sample: peripheral blood. The CDR3 protein is CASSLTSDYEQYF. The CDR3 DNA is TGTGCCAGCAGTTTAACTAGCGACTACGAGCAGTACTTC.